This T cell receptor (beta chain) originates from a study of cytomegalovirus exposure and HLA in healthy donors. The primer mix had 60 Vbeta and 13 Jbeta primers. Assay: immunoSEQ multiplex PCR; the TCRdb copy retains only in-frame clones and omits some. The sample has approximately 150,000 clones, roughly 80% seen once; the top ten hold just under 5%. Trimming shortened V by 9 bases and J by 0 bases, and 20 bases separated the two germline ends. CDR1 and CDR2 from the germline V gene are LNHDA and SQIVND (reference sequence). The CDR3 contains 17 residues. This sequence was found in a male donor in good health and CMV-seronegative. The sample comprised PBMCs. The V gene is TRBV19, the J gene TRBJ2-2, with D possibly being TRBD1 (6 bases). The CDR3 nucleotides read TGTGCCAGGTATGGGACCTACAGGGCAACGAACACCGGGGAGCTGTTTTTT. Translation gives CARYGTYRATNTGELFF.